A single sample gave rise to the 3 T cell receptor beta chains below, sequenced in a study of CD8 T cells in ankylosing spondylitis. Using its own MiXCR run on the 5' RACE reads, TCRdb lists one record per CDR3 protein. The repertoire consists of 100,000 to 150,000 distinct CDR3 sequences, with around 9.7% occurring once and the leading ten covering approximately 3.4%. Sequenced: blood, either unsorted or a sorted T cell fraction (not recorded which). These receptors all stem from a male donor with ankylosing spondylitis or in good health (not recorded which).

This clonotype showed up many times. The chain employs TRBV4-1 and TRBJ2-3; 11 nucleotides match TRBD2. Germline V gene lookup returns CDR1 MGHRA and CDR2 YSYEKL. The CDR3 is made up of 16 amino acids. Unmatched junction bases numbered 4, after V lost 2 bases and J lost 3 bases. The CDR3 sequence is CASSQILAGATDTQYF. DNA of the CDR3: TGCGCCAGCAGCCAAATACTAGCGGGAGCAACAGATACGCAGTATTTT.

This clonotype was recorded many times. This chain uses TRBV7-2 with TRBJ2-7, with D tentatively TRBD1 (5 bases). Between the trimmed V and J ends, which lost 8 bases and 2 bases, there was a span of 10 bases. The CDR3 totals 12 residues. CDR1 and CDR2 (germline): SGHTA, FQGNSA. The chain's CDR3 is CASLGRAYEQYF. In DNA, the CDR3 is TGTGCCAGCCTCGGCAGGGCCTACGAGCAGTACTTC.

This clonotype turned up a few times. The chain carries TRBV7-9 and TRBJ2-7, with D maybe TRBD1 (6 bases). Trimming removed 3 bases at V and 2 bases at J, with 11 bases between. Germline V gene sequence: CDR1 SEHNR, CDR2 FQNEAQ (reference sequence). This CDR3 spans 14 amino acids. The CDR3 loop is CASSFWTDTYEQYF. CDR3 nucleotide sequence: TGTGCCAGCAGCTTTTGGACAGATACCTACGAGCAGTACTTC.